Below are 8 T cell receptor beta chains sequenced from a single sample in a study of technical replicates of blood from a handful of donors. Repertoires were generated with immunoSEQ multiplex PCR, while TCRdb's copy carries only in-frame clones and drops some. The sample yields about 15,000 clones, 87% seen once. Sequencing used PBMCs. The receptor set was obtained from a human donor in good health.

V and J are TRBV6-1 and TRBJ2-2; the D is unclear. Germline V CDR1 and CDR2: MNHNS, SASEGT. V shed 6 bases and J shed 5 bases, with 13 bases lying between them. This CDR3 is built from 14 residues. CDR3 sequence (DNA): TGTGCCAGCAGAACGCTGACAAGGACCGGGGAGCTGTTTTTT. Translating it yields CASRTLTRTGELFF.

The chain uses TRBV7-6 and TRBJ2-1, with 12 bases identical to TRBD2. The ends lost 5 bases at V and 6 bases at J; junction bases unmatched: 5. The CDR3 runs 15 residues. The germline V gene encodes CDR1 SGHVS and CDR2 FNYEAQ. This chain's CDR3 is CASSPSGRAPNEQFF. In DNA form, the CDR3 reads TGTGCCAGCAGCCCTAGCGGGAGGGCCCCCAATGAGCAGTTCTTC.

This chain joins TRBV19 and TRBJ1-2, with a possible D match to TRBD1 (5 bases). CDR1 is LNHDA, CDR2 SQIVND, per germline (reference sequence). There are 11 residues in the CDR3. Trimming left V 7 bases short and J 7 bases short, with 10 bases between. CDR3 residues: CASMQGPGYTF. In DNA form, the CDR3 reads TGTGCCAGTATGCAGGGCCCTGGCTACACCTTC.

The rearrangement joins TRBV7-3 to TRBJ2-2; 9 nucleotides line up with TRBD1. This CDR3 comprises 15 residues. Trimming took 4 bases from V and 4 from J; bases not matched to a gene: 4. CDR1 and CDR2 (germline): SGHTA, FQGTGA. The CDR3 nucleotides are TGTGCCAGCAGCTCGGGACAGGGTCGCACCGGGGAGCTGTTTTTT. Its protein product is CASSSGQGRTGELFF.

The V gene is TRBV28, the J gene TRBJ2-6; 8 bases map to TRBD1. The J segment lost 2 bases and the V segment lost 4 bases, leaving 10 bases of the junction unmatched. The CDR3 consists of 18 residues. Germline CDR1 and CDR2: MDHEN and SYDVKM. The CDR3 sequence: CASSSPTGAAAGANVLTF. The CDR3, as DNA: TGTGCCAGCAGTTCCCCGACAGGGGCCGCAGCTGGGGCCAACGTCCTGACTTTC.

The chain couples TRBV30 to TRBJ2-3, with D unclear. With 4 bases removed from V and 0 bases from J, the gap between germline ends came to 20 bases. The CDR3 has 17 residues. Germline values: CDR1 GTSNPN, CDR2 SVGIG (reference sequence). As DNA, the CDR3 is TGTGCCTGGACTTCCTCGCCCCCCGGGTCTAGCACAGATACGCAGTATTTT. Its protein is CAWTSSPPGSSTDTQYF.

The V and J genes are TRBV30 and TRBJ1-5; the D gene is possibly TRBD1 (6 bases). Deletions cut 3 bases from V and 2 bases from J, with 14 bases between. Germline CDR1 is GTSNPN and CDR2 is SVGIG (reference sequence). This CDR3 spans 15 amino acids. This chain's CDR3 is CAWRNAGARNQPQHF. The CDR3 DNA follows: TGTGCCTGGAGGAATGCGGGGGCCCGCAATCAGCCCCAGCATTTT.

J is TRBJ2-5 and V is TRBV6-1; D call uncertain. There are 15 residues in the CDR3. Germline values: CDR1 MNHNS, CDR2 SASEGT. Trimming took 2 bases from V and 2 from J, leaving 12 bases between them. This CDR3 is CASSETWQEQETQYF. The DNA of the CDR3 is TGTGCCAGCAGTGAAACGTGGCAGGAACAAGAGACCCAGTACTTC.